These 7 T cell receptor beta chains were sequenced from one sample in a study of shared clonotypes between healthy human individuals. The assay was immunoSEQ multiplex PCR, and TCRdb's table has in-frame clones only and misses some. The sample carries millions of clones, approximately 95% recorded once. Sequenced: naive CD4+ T cells from PBMCs. The subset denotes: CD45RA+ positively selected. The receptors derive from a man aged 18 to 30 in good health. Some clones in this sample may be carry-over from other donors' samples.

The rearrangement links TRBV28 to TRBJ1-5, with D unclear. In germline, CDR1 is MDHEN, CDR2 SYDVKM. Trimming took 10 bases from V and 3 from J, leaving 13 bases between them. The CDR3 extends over 13 amino acids. CDR3 sequence (DNA): TGTGCCACCCTCGGACGGCTCAATCAGCCCCAGCATTTT. Encoded protein: CATLGRLNQPQHF. The full variable domain, its missing parts supplied by reference TRBV28 and TRBJ1-5, is DVKVTQSSRYLVKRTGEKVFLECVQDMDHENMFWYRQDPGLGLRLIYFSYDVKMKEKGDIPEGYSVSREKKERFSLILESASTNQTSMYLCATLGRLNQPQHFGDGTRLSIL.

This rearrangement joins TRBV7-8 to TRBJ2-7, with D possibly matching TRBD2 (6 bases). This CDR3 contains 15 residues. Germline values: CDR1 SGHVS, CDR2 FQNEAQ. V lost 1 base and J 4 bases, leaving 14 bases between the germline ends. CDR3 in amino acids: CASSLVPGRPYEQYF. CDR3 coding DNA: TGTGCCAGCAGCTTAGTCCCCGGGAGACCGTACGAGCAGTACTTC.

The CDR3 DNA reads TGTGCCAGCAGCCCGACGCTAGCGGGAGGTTATCGTGAGCAGTTCTTC. It specifies CASSPTLAGGYREQFF. The V gene is TRBV11-2, the J gene TRBJ2-1; TRBD2 aligns across 11 bases. The V gene's germline CDR1 is SGHAT and CDR2 FQNNGV. The CDR3 runs 16 residues. The junction had 12 bases not matched to a gene; V was cut back by 5 bases and J by 9 bases.

In its sample, this clone was seen a few times. The J gene is TRBJ2-1, the V gene TRBV7-9, with 13 nucleotides matching TRBD2. Germline CDR1 SEHNR, CDR2 FQNEAQ (reference sequence). The V and J ends lost 5 bases and 8 bases, in that order; junction bases with no gene match: 9. CDR3 length: 16 residues. This CDR3 is CASSAQRTSGSDEQFF. For the CDR3, the DNA is TGTGCCAGCAGCGCACAGAGGACTAGCGGGAGTGATGAGCAGTTCTTC.

The chain carries TRBV7-9 and TRBJ2-7, with TRBD1 identical over 10 bases. After removal of 6 bases from V and 1 base from J, the junction contained 3 bases not matched to a gene. The length of the CDR3 is 14 residues. Germline CDR1 reads SEHNR; CDR2 reads FQNEAQ (reference sequence). The CDR3 DNA is TGTGCCAGCAGGTCGGGACAGGGGTCCTACGAGCAGTACTTC. It specifies CASRSGQGSYEQYF.

The chain joins TRBV7-3 to TRBJ2-1, with D perhaps matching TRBD1 (5 bases). The V end lost 2 bases, the J end lost 9 bases, and 11 bases lay between the germline ends. The CDR3 runs 13 residues. Germline V gene lookup returns CDR1 SGHTA and CDR2 FQGTGA. CDR3 coding DNA: TGTGCCAGCAGCTTACGGTCTCAGGGTGAGCAGTTCTTC. It encodes CASSLRSQGEQFF.

The chain employs TRBV28 and TRBJ1-5; 7 bases align to TRBD1. V shed 7 bases and J 0 bases; nucleotides not matched to a gene: 12. The germline V gene has CDR1 MDHEN and CDR2 SYDVKM. The length of the CDR3 is 17 residues. The CDR3 is CASTGTDETYSNQPQHF. CDR3 DNA: TGTGCCAGCACCGGGACAGACGAAACTTATAGCAATCAGCCCCAGCATTTT.